This T cell receptor (beta chain) is drawn from a study of vaccination and CD4 T cells after COVID-19. Turning to the study itself: Post-vaccine sampling followed dose two by a median around 74 days (range 14 to 241). Study-level results: When vaccine-specific clones from convalescent patients were examined, 304 of 307 were spike mono-reactive.

This clonotype occurred once. As yet, its antigen is unknown. TCRdb reprocessed the PCR reads via MiXCR and lists one record per CDR3 protein. The sample has about 21,000 distinct CDR3 sequences, around three fifths seen once. The origin of this receptor is a human donor who had recovered from COVID-19. The sample consisted of CD4+ T cells from blood, taken before SARS-CoV-2 vaccination.

CDR3 loop: CASSEAGGIDTQYF. The CDR3 DNA follows: TGTGCCAGCAGTGAAGCGGGCGGGATTGATACGCAGTATTTT. The rearrangement links TRBV6-1 to TRBJ2-3, with D maybe TRBD2 (6 bases). The CDR3 length is 14 residues. V lost 0 bases to trimming and J lost 6 bases, with 10 bases between them. Germline values: CDR1 MNHNS, CDR2 SASEGT.